This section outlines one TCR beta chain sequence together with its context. The table came from immunoSEQ multiplex PCR; TCRdb's copy has only in-frame clones and leaves some out. Of some 170,000 clones listed, approximately 93% are singletons. V lost 7 bases and J lost 7, with 9 bases in between. From germline, CDR1 is SGHRS and CDR2 YFSETQ. The CDR3 spans 11 residues. This sample stems from a study of blood T cell repertoires in COVID-19. The gene calls are TRBV5-1 and TRBJ2-1; D possibly corresponds to TRBD1 (5 bases). The receptor comes from an older woman with COVID-19, enrolled during active disease. The specimen was peripheral blood. The DNA of the CDR3 is TGCGCCAGCGCACGACAGAATGAGCAGTTCTTC. The encoded protein is CASARQNEQFF.